The 32 T cell receptor beta chains below were found in one sample sequenced in a study of blood T cell repertoires in COVID-19. Generated by immunoSEQ multiplex PCR, the TCRdb table keeps only in-frame clones and is missing some. Of 300,000 or so clones in the sample, over 85% were seen once. The sample was PBMCs or T cells enriched from blood (not recorded which). Source of these receptors: a man in his sixties who had recovered from COVID-19.

The chain recombines TRBV13 with TRBJ2-7; D unclear. The V gene lost 5 bases and the J gene lost 1 base, with 12 bases spanning the gap. In germline, CDR1 is PRHDT, CDR2 FYEKMQ (reference sequence). This CDR3 is 14 amino acids long. The CDR3 loop is CASSPILPSYEQYF. CDR3 nucleotide sequence: TGTGCCAGCAGCCCAATACTCCCTTCCTACGAGCAGTACTTC.

This clone was seen a few times. V usage is TRBV6-2 or TRBV6-3 and J usage is TRBJ2-1; tentatively, D is TRBD1 (6 bases). The CDR3 runs 14 residues. Per the germline V gene, CDR1 is MNHEY and CDR2 is SVGEGT. The V gene lost 3 bases and the J gene lost 6 bases, with 12 bases spanning the gap. The CDR3 nucleotides read TGTGCCAGCAGTTATCCGTCACAGGGCAATGAGCAGTTCTTC. Translation: CASSYPSQGNEQFF.

V usage is TRBV11-1 and J usage is TRBJ1-5, with a weak D call TRBD1 (6 bases). The ends were cut back, 0 bases at V and 2 bases at J, with 14 bases in the middle. CDR1 and CDR2 from the germline V gene are SGHAT and FQDESV (reference sequence). This CDR3 comprises 17 residues. In DNA form, the CDR3 reads TGTGCCAGCAGCTTAGCCTACAGGGTACCGGGCAATCAGCCCCAGCATTTT. Protein: CASSLAYRVPGNQPQHF.

V gene TRBV30 combines with J gene TRBJ1-3; tentatively, D is TRBD1 (5 bases). The ends were cut back, 2 bases at V and 0 bases at J, with 14 bases in the middle. CDR1 is GTSNPN, CDR2 SVGIG, per germline (reference sequence). The CDR3 contains 16 residues. The CDR3 DNA is TGTGCCTGGAGTCCATCCCCGGGGGGCTCTGGAAACACCATATATTTT. Protein product: CAWSPSPGGSGNTIYF.

The J gene is TRBJ2-3, the V gene TRBV11-1; 7 nucleotides agree with TRBD2. The CDR3 is made up of 16 amino acids. The germline CDR1 and CDR2 sequences are SGHAT and FQDESV (reference sequence). Losses at the gene ends were 8 bases for V and 2 bases for J; bases not matched to a gene: 13. The CDR3 loop reads CASQLGGSGDTDTQYF. The DNA of the CDR3 is TGTGCCAGCCAACTCGGCGGCAGCGGGGACACAGATACGCAGTATTTT.

The chain combines TRBV5-4 with TRBJ1-2; a possible D gene is TRBD1 (6 bases). The CDR3 covers 16 residues. Trimming removed 6 bases from V and 5 bases from J, with 23 bases in between. Germline V lookup: CDR1 SGHNT, CDR2 YYREEE (reference sequence). The CDR3 DNA reads as TGTGCCAGCACCAACCAAGCGGGGGGCGGAGGGTATGGCTACACCTTC. It yields the protein CASTNQAGGGGYGYTF.

The table lists this clone with a count of one. The chain couples TRBV21-1 to TRBJ2-1; the table names TRBD2, a call not compared with the DNA. TRBV21-1 is tagged as a pseudogene. This CDR3 contains 13 residues. The CDR3 bases are TGTGCCAGCAGCAAAACTAGCAGAAATGAGCAGTTCTTC. This sequence encodes CASSKTSRNEQFF.

The V and J genes are TRBV13 and TRBJ2-3, with D uncertain. CDR1 and CDR2 from the germline V gene are PRHDT and FYEKMQ (reference sequence). V shed 5 bases and J shed 0 bases, with 15 bases lying between them. The CDR3 length is 16 residues. In DNA, the CDR3 is TGTGCCAGCAGCCGCCCCAATGGGCCCAGCACAGATACGCAGTATTTT. Its protein product is CASSRPNGPSTDTQYF.

The rearrangement joins TRBV7-9 to TRBJ2-1, with 8 bases lining up with TRBD1. The V segment lost 5 bases and the J segment 16 bases; nucleotides outside the gene matches: 10. Germline V gives CDR1 SEHNR, CDR2 FQNEAQ (reference sequence). This CDR3 region has 12 residues. CDR3 residues: CASSRTGGACFF. CDR3 DNA sequence: TGTGCCAGCAGCCGCACAGGGGGAGCATGCTTCTTC. Full variable domain (rest looked up from reference TRBV7-9 and TRBJ2-1): DTGVSQNPRHKITKRGQNVTFRCDPISEHNRLYWYRQTLGQGPEFLTYFQNEAQLEKSRLLSDRFSAERPKGSFSTLEIQRTEQGDSAMYLCASSRTGGACFFGPGTRLTVL.

This chain joins TRBV5-4 and TRBJ1-1, with 9 bases lining up with TRBD1. Trimming at V came to 4 bases and at J to 1 base, leaving 5 bases not matched to a gene. Germline-derived CDR1 and CDR2 are SGHNT and YYREEE (reference sequence). The CDR3 length is 15 residues. DNA of the CDR3: TGTGCCAGCAGCAAGGGGGACAGGGAGAACACTGAAGCTTTCTTT. This encodes CASSKGDRENTEAFF.

The rearrangement uses TRBV27 and TRBJ2-2, with 7 nucleotides matching TRBD2. With 0 bases clipped from V and 6 bases from J, the junction kept 10 bases outside the gene matches. The CDR3 totals 17 residues. The germline V gene has CDR1 MNHEY and CDR2 SMNVEV (reference sequence). CDR3 DNA: TGTGCCAGCAGTTTATCGGACGCGGGAGTTCGGGCCGGGGAGCTGTTTTTT. It specifies CASSLSDAGVRAGELFF.

This chain joins TRBV29-1 and TRBJ2-7, with D uncertain. The V gene's germline CDR1 is SQVTM and CDR2 ANQGSEA. Trimming removed 6 bases at V and 5 bases at J, with 14 bases between. The CDR3 length is 12 residues. This CDR3 is CSVTHLADEQYF. CDR3 DNA sequence: TGCAGCGTGACCCACCTTGCGGACGAGCAGTACTTC.

This chain links TRBV3-1 (or the pseudogene TRBV3-2) with TRBJ1-1, with D perhaps TRBD1 (6 bases). From germline, CDR1 is LGHDT and CDR2 YNNKEL (reference sequence). This CDR3 spans 14 amino acids. With 5 bases removed from V and 2 bases from J, the gap between germline ends came to 12 bases. In DNA, the CDR3 is TGTGCCAGCAGCGGACAGACAGCTAACACTGAAGCTTTCTTT. It yields the protein CASSGQTANTEAFF.

The chain is built from TRBV19 and TRBJ1-6; 7 bases are shared with TRBD1. Germline V gives CDR1 LNHDA, CDR2 SQIVND (reference sequence). This CDR3 has 14 amino acids. J was trimmed by 8 bases and V by 3 bases; bases with no gene match: 4. The CDR3 DNA reads as TGTGCCAGTAGTATGGCAGGGGGAGATTCACCCCTCCACTTT. Amino acids: CASSMAGGDSPLHF.

The CDR3 sequence: CASGRQGANTEAFF. CDR3 nucleotide sequence: TGTGCTAGTGGTCGACAGGGGGCGAACACTGAAGCTTTCTTT. This sequence joins TRBV12-5 and TRBJ1-1; 10 nucleotides line up with TRBD1. V trimming: 5 bases; J trimming: 1 base; junction bases outside the gene matches: 1. Per germline, CDR1 LGHNT and CDR2 FRNRAP. CDR3 length: 14 amino acids.

J is TRBJ1-1 and V is TRBV16, with TRBD1 matching 8 bases. The CDR3 sequence is 15 residues long. The germline CDR1 and CDR2 sequences are KGHSY and FQNENV. Trimming at V came to 0 bases and at J to 6 bases, leaving 6 bases not matched to a gene. CDR3 in DNA: TGTGCCAGCAGCCAATCGGCAGGGGGCTTTTCTGAAGCTTTCTTT. This sequence encodes CASSQSAGGFSEAFF.

The genes are TRBV18 and TRBJ1-6; 7 nucleotides agree with TRBD1. V trimming: 4 bases; J trimming: 10 bases; junction bases outside the gene matches: 7. The CDR3 is 14 amino acids. Germline-derived CDR1 and CDR2 are KGHSH and LQKENI. The CDR3: CASSQRQGGSPLHF. The CDR3 region has the DNA TGTGCCAGCTCACAAAGACAGGGAGGCTCACCCCTCCACTTT.

The V gene is TRBV19, the J gene TRBJ1-3; D is unclear. Germline V lookup: CDR1 LNHDA, CDR2 SQIVND (reference sequence). The CDR3 consists of 13 residues. The ends were cut back, 3 bases at V and 6 bases at J, with 9 bases in the middle. DNA for the CDR3: TGTGCCAGTAGTATGGGCACCCTAAACACCATATATTTT. It translates to CASSMGTLNTIYF. The entire variable domain, with the rest obtained from reference TRBV19 and TRBJ1-3, is as follows: DGGITQSPKYLFRKEGQNVTLSCEQNLNHDAMYWYRQDPGQGLRLIYYSQIVNDFQKGDIAEGYSVSREKKESFPLTVTSAQKNPTAFYLCASSMGTLNTIYFGEGSWLTVV.

Only one count was recorded for this clone. The genes are TRBV10-3 and TRBJ2-7; the D is unclear. CDR1 and CDR2 (germline): ENHRY, SYGVKD. With 3 bases removed from V and 2 bases from J, the gap between germline ends came to 5 bases. The CDR3 sequence is 12 residues long. CDR3 protein: CAISDITYEQYF. The CDR3 DNA reads TGTGCCATCAGTGACATCACCTACGAGCAGTACTTC.

The V and J genes are TRBV18 and TRBJ2-3, with 8 bases matching TRBD2. After removal of 5 bases from V and 6 bases from J, the junction contained 10 bases not matched to a gene. This CDR3 region has 15 residues. CDR1 is KGHSH and CDR2 is LQKENI in the germline V gene. The CDR3 nucleotides are TGTGCCAGCTCATTAGCGGGGTCCTCCTCGGATACGCAGTATTTT. Protein product: CASSLAGSSSDTQYF.

The genes are TRBV12-3 or TRBV12-4 and TRBJ2-5; 7 bases line up with TRBD2. The CDR3 runs 12 residues. Trimming cost V 6 bases and J 9 bases; bases outside gene matches: 7. DNA of the CDR3: TGTGCCAGCAGCCCCCGGCGGGGGTCCCAGTACTTC. Its protein product is CASSPRRGSQYF.

This clone was recorded only once. The chain joins TRBV11-3 to TRBJ1-2, with D possibly TRBD1 on 6 matching bases. The V end lost 4 bases, the J end lost 3 bases, and 15 bases lay between the germline ends. The germline V gene encodes CDR1 SGHNT and CDR2 YENEEA. CDR3 length: 15 amino acids. Here the CDR3 reads CASSSTQGLYYGYTF. The CDR3 bases are TGTGCCAGCAGCTCCACTCAGGGGTTGTACTATGGCTACACCTTC.

The rearrangement links TRBV9 to TRBJ2-5; TRBD2 matches 14 bases. The CDR3 is 15 amino acids. CDR1 is SGDLS and CDR2 is YYNGEE in the germline V gene. After removal of 2 bases from V and 5 bases from J, the junction contained 2 bases not matched to a gene. The CDR3 is CASSVGLAGVETQYF. The CDR3 DNA reads as TGTGCCAGCAGCGTGGGACTAGCGGGAGTTGAGACCCAGTACTTC.

V and J are TRBV19 and TRBJ1-1; D may be TRBD1 (5 bases). Germline CDR1 LNHDA, CDR2 SQIVND (reference sequence). The CDR3 has 15 residues. Deletions cut 3 bases from V and 4 bases from J, with 15 bases between. The CDR3 DNA sequence: TGTGCCAGTAGTATTCGAGGGAGGGGCGCCACTGAAGCTTTCTTT. Amino acid sequence: CASSIRGRGATEAFF.

The chain uses TRBV7-9 and TRBJ2-6, with 7 bases identical to TRBD1. Germline V gene lookup returns CDR1 SEHNR and CDR2 FQNEAQ (reference sequence). The CDR3 is 14 residues long. The J segment lost 9 bases and the V segment lost 3 bases, leaving 5 bases of the junction unmatched. The CDR3 loop reads CASSFSGGDNVLTF. The CDR3 DNA reads as TGTGCCAGCAGCTTCTCAGGGGGAGACAACGTCCTGACTTTC.

This rearrangement joins TRBV19 to TRBJ1-5; no firm D call. CDR3 length: 12 residues. CDR1 is LNHDA, CDR2 SQIVND, per germline (reference sequence). Trimming shortened V by 9 bases and J by 4 bases, and 10 bases separated the two germline ends. This CDR3 reads CASSLPNQPQHF. The CDR3 region has the DNA TGTGCCAGCTCCCTTCCGAATCAGCCCCAGCATTTT. The entire variable domain, with the rest obtained from reference TRBV19 and TRBJ1-5, is as follows: DGGITQSPKYLFRKEGQNVTLSCEQNLNHDAMYWYRQDPGQGLRLIYYSQIVNDFQKGDIAEGYSVSREKKESFPLTVTSAQKNPTAFYLCASSLPNQPQHFGDGTRLSIL.

The chain carries TRBV7-3 and TRBJ2-2; TRBD1 is a possible D gene (6 bases). V lost 4 bases and J lost 1, with 22 bases in between. The germline gives CDR1 SGHTA, CDR2 FQGTGA. The CDR3 spans 19 residues. CDR3 in amino acids: CASSSIPRPDRLNTGELFF. The CDR3 DNA reads TGTGCCAGCAGCTCGATCCCCCGACCAGACAGGTTGAACACCGGGGAGCTGTTTTTT.

The gene calls are TRBV12-3 or TRBV12-4 and TRBJ1-1; no clear D. The CDR3 has 12 amino acids. V was shortened by 2 bases and J by 6 bases, with 7 bases between the two germline ends. This CDR3 is CASSLSGPEAFF. The CDR3 DNA is TGTGCCAGCAGTTTATCTGGGCCTGAAGCTTTCTTT.

V and J are TRBV6-5 and TRBJ1-4; 9 bases map to TRBD1. From germline, CDR1 is MNHEY and CDR2 SVGAGI. The J segment lost 7 bases and the V segment lost 5 bases, leaving 2 bases of the junction unmatched. The CDR3 is 13 amino acids. The CDR3 sequence: CASSRQGGEKLFF. CDR3 DNA: TGTGCCAGCAGTCGACAGGGGGGTGAAAAACTGTTTTTT.

V is TRBV19 and J is TRBJ1-6, with 10 positions matching TRBD1. The CDR3 is 15 amino acids. V was clipped by 4 bases and J by 10 bases; unmatched bases: 7. Germline CDR1 and CDR2: LNHDA and SQIVND (reference sequence). The DNA of the CDR3 is TGTGCCAGTAGTAGGTCCGGGACAGGGGTATCACCCCTCCACTTT. This gives the protein CASSRSGTGVSPLHF.

The chain has TRBV6-5 and TRBJ2-1; TRBD2 aligns across 7 bases. In germline, CDR1 is MNHEY, CDR2 SVGAGI. The V segment lost 6 bases and the J segment 4 bases; nucleotides outside the gene matches: 9. The CDR3 contains 15 residues. The chain's CDR3 is CASRPPGGTYNEQFF. In DNA form, the CDR3 reads TGTGCCAGCAGGCCACCGGGAGGTACATACAATGAGCAGTTCTTC.

The J gene is TRBJ1-2, the V gene TRBV27; 10 bases fit TRBD1. After removal of 6 bases from V and 3 bases from J, the junction contained 4 bases not matched to a gene. The CDR3 is 14 amino acids. Per germline, CDR1 MNHEY and CDR2 SMNVEV (reference sequence). DNA for the CDR3: TGTGCCAGCAGGCAGACAGGGGGCGACTATGGCTACACCTTC. Its protein is CASRQTGGDYGYTF.